This entry describes one T cell receptor (beta chain). CDR3 size: 15 residues. CDR1 is ENHRY, CDR2 SYGVKD, per germline. V shed 4 bases and J shed 2 bases, with 14 bases lying between them. The record originates from a study of blood T cell repertoires in COVID-19. Method: immunoSEQ multiplex PCR; TCRdb's copy keeps in-frame clones and lacks some. The sample lists about 130,000 clones, around 83% seen once, with roughly 4.5% in the top ten. The specimen sequenced was peripheral blood. The chain recombines TRBV10-3 with TRBJ2-5; D gene ambiguous. The receptor was derived from a human donor in a cohort sampled during active COVID-19. The CDR3 nucleotides are TGTGCCATCAGTGCGGTTCTCGAGAGACAAGAGACCCAGTACTTC. The encoded protein is CAISAVLERQETQYF.